The 18 T cell receptor beta chains reported below all come from one sample, sequenced in a study of naive and memory T cell subsets. Both TRBC1 and TRBC2 were covered by a beta constant-region primer of two equimolar oligonucleotides. Each CDR3 protein is one row after TCRdb ran MiXCR on the UMI-ligation and nested PCR reads. The repertoire holds 140,000 to 150,000 distinct CDR3 sequences, with approximately 15% as singletons. Input material: naive CD4+ T cells from blood. These TCRs come from a human donor in good health.

This clonotype was recorded at least ten times. The chain uses TRBV7-2 and TRBJ1-6; D not resolved. V lost 1 base and J 4 bases, leaving 5 bases between the germline ends. The CDR3 has 14 residues. Germline CDR1 and CDR2: SGHTA and FQGNSA. Here the CDR3 reads CASSLDGYNSPLHF. CDR3 coding DNA: TGTGCCAGCAGCTTAGACGGATATAATTCACCCCTCCACTTT.

This clonotype was detected only a few times. V is TRBV9 and J is TRBJ2-1; D is perhaps TRBD2 (6 bases). This CDR3 is built from 14 residues. Looked up from germline, CDR1 is SGDLS and CDR2 is YYNGEE. V lost 3 bases and J 9 bases, leaving 16 bases between the germline ends. The CDR3 DNA reads TGTGCCAGCAGCGCGGGTTTACGGGGGAGTGAGCAGTTCTTC. It specifies CASSAGLRGSEQFF.

The CDR3 bases are TGTGCCAGCTCACCCGTAGCGGGAGACCTCGGGGAGCAGTACTTC. Translation: CASSPVAGDLGEQYF. The chain is built from TRBV18 and TRBJ2-7; 9 positions agree with TRBD2. Germline V lookup: CDR1 KGHSH, CDR2 LQKENI. This CDR3 comprises 15 residues. The trim removed 3 bases at V and 7 bases at J, leaving 10 bases unmatched.

V gene TRBV12-3 or TRBV12-4 combines with J gene TRBJ2-1; D gene uncertain. This CDR3 spans 12 amino acids. The V and J ends lost 3 bases and 7 bases respectively, with 7 bases between them. The CDR3 loop is CASSFVLNEQFF. The DNA of the CDR3 is TGTGCCAGCAGTTTTGTACTTAATGAGCAGTTCTTC.

This clonotype was counted only a few times. V gene TRBV29-1 combines with J gene TRBJ2-7; 10 bases align to TRBD1. J was trimmed by 4 bases and V by 7 bases; bases with no gene match: 4. Germline-derived CDR1 and CDR2 are SQVTM and ANQGSEA. The CDR3 consists of 12 residues. The CDR3 region is CSARDRGYEQYF. The DNA of the CDR3 is TGCAGCGCCCGGGACAGGGGTTACGAGCAGTACTTC.

V gene TRBV10-3 combines with J gene TRBJ1-5, with D maybe TRBD1 (6 bases). The germline V gene has CDR1 ENHRY and CDR2 SYGVKD. This CDR3 has 15 amino acids. Deletions cut 4 bases from V and 0 bases from J, with 10 bases between. The CDR3 DNA reads as TGTGCCATCAGTGTGGGGGCAAATAGCAATCAGCCCCAGCATTTT. Translating it yields CAISVGANSNQPQHF.

The chain links TRBV7-9 to TRBJ2-1; a possible D gene is TRBD2 (5 bases). The CDR3 contains 15 residues. Germline V gives CDR1 SEHNR, CDR2 FQNEAQ (reference sequence). V was shortened by 2 bases and J by 9 bases, with 17 bases between the two germline ends. The CDR3 DNA sequence: TGTGCCAGCAGCTTATCCCCGGCGGGTTTTGGTGAGCAGTTCTTC. It encodes CASSLSPAGFGEQFF.

This clonotype appeared many times. The chain combines TRBV10-3 with TRBJ2-5; tentative D call: TRBD2 (6 bases). In germline, CDR1 is ENHRY, CDR2 SYGVKD. The CDR3 covers 16 residues. Trimming pared 3 bases from V and 2 bases from J, leaving 16 bases between. Here the CDR3 DNA reads TGTGCCATCAGTGATTTGGGGCTACTAGCTCAAGAGACCCAGTACTTC. Protein: CAISDLGLLAQETQYF.

J is TRBJ1-2 and V is TRBV19, with D unclear. Deletions cut 4 bases from V and 8 bases from J, with 14 bases between. The CDR3 has 13 amino acids. In germline, CDR1 is LNHDA, CDR2 SQIVND (reference sequence). The CDR3 nucleotides are TGTGCCAGTAGTACTATTCCCAGGAACGGCTACACCTTC. Amino acid sequence: CASSTIPRNGYTF.

V gene TRBV7-2 combines with J gene TRBJ2-1; 8 positions match TRBD1. This CDR3 comprises 16 residues. The V gene's germline CDR1 is SGHTA and CDR2 FQGNSA. After removal of 4 bases from V and 1 base from J, the junction contained 6 bases not matched to a gene. The CDR3 DNA reads TGTGCCAGCAGCTACCAGACAGGGGCTTCCTACAATGAGCAGTTCTTC. This translates into CASSYQTGASYNEQFF.

This clonotype was recorded at least ten times. The V and J genes are TRBV6-5 and TRBJ2-2; tentative D call: TRBD2 (5 bases). The germline V gene has CDR1 MNHEY and CDR2 SVGAGI. The CDR3 consists of 15 residues. V was shortened by 7 bases and J by 0 bases, with 12 bases between the two germline ends. The CDR3 loop is CASTQLGPNTGELFF. As DNA, the CDR3 is TGTGCCAGCACCCAACTAGGTCCGAACACCGGGGAGCTGTTTTTT.

This clonotype appeared a few times. The chain has TRBV7-8 and TRBJ2-2; D unclear. V shed 3 bases and J shed 8 bases, with 10 bases lying between them. Germline V gives CDR1 SGHVS, CDR2 FQNEAQ. The CDR3 has 13 residues. The CDR3 nucleotides are TGTGCCAGCAGCTTCCCCGAAGCTGGGGAGCTGTTTTTT. Protein product: CASSFPEAGELFF.

CDR3 nucleotide sequence: TGTGCCACCAGCAGAACAGACAGGCTCACAGATACGCAGTATTTT. It yields the protein CATSRTDRLTDTQYF. The V call is TRBV15, the J call TRBJ2-3; maybe TRBD1 (6 bases). There are 15 residues in the CDR3. Trimming stripped 2 bases from V and 2 bases from J, with 11 bases between. Germline V gene lookup returns CDR1 LNHNV and CDR2 YYDKDF (reference sequence).

This clonotype was observed a few times. CDR3 nucleotides: TGTGCCATCAGGCTAAGGACAGGCACAGATACGCAGTATTTT. It specifies CAIRLRTGTDTQYF. The V and J genes are TRBV10-3 and TRBJ2-3; TRBD1 might be the D (6 bases). Germline V gene data show CDR1 as ENHRY and CDR2 as SYGVKD. The V end was cut by 6 bases, the J end by 1 base, with 11 bases between. The CDR3 is 14 residues long.

The chain has TRBV2 and TRBJ1-5; perhaps TRBD1 as D (5 bases). This CDR3 contains 13 residues. CDR1 SNHLY and CDR2 FYNNEI come from the germline V gene. V was pared by 6 bases and J by 6 bases, with 12 bases between. The chain's CDR3 is CASSDARVQPQHF. The CDR3 nucleotides read TGTGCCAGCAGCGATGCCAGGGTTCAGCCCCAGCATTTT.

The chain couples TRBV30 to TRBJ1-5, with TRBD1 matching over 7 bases. The germline gives CDR1 GTSNPN, CDR2 SVGIG (reference sequence). J lost 3 bases, V lost 0 bases, and 5 bases had no gene match. The CDR3 runs to 15 residues. The CDR3 nucleotides read TGTGCCTGGAGTGTATGGCAGGGGGACAATCAGCCCCAGCATTTT. Its protein is CAWSVWQGDNQPQHF. Full variable domain (remainder filled in from reference TRBV30 and TRBJ1-5): SQTIHQWPATLVQPVGSPLSLECTVEGTSNPNLYWYRQAAGRGLQLLFYSVGIGQISSEVPQNLSASRPQDRQFILSSKKLLLSDSGFYLCAWSVWQGDNQPQHFGDGTRLSIL.

This chain connects TRBV24-1 to TRBJ2-5; TRBD1 matches at 7 bases. Germline V CDR1 and CDR2: KGHDR, SFDVKD. The CDR3 covers 13 residues. V lost 9 bases and J lost 3; bases outside the gene matches: 6. The CDR3 DNA reads as TGTGCCACCGGGGGACAGACTGAAGAGACCCAGTACTTC. It yields the protein CATGGQTEETQYF.

This clonotype was observed a handful of times. The chain joins TRBV5-1 to TRBJ2-2, with 10 positions matching TRBD2. This CDR3 has 16 residues. Germline lookup yields CDR1 SGHRS and CDR2 YFSETQ. The trim removed 0 bases at V and 4 bases at J, leaving 3 bases unmatched. The CDR3 loop reads CASSLELAGRTGELFF. The CDR3 bases are TGCGCCAGCAGCTTGGAACTAGCGGGACGCACCGGGGAGCTGTTTTTT.